This is a list of T cell receptor beta chains from one sample in a study of T cell responses to AZD1222 COVID-19 vaccine. Data came from immunoSEQ multiplex PCR; TCRdb stores just in-frame clones and leaves some out. Here the sample spans nearly 90,000 clones, around 88% being singletons. The specimen was peripheral blood, collected on day 0 of MenACWY control vaccination. Receptors originate from an adult in good health. CDR3s include the opening cysteine and the closing phenylalanine or tryptophan. The D gene is left open where the match is weak. Expanded clones are given a class, and other clones once, few, many or no size at all.

17,TRBD1,TRBV6-1,-,TRBJ1-5,CASSEARWGGGLEPQHF,TGTGCCAGCAGTGAAGCGAGGTGGGGAGGGGGCTTAGAGCCCCAGCATTTT
14,-,TRBV7-9,-,TRBJ1-1,CASSFAARVTEAFF,TGTGCCAGCAGCTTTGCGGCGCGAGTCACTGAAGCTTTCTTT
18,TRBD2,TRBV30,once,TRBJ2-1,CAWSLSPTRSGGHNEQFF,TGTGCCTGGAGTCTAAGCCCTACTAGATCGGGGGGGCACAATGAGCAGTTCTTC
12,TRBD1,TRBV2,-,TRBJ1-2,CATGQGGYGYTF,TGTGCCACAGGACAGGGGGGGTATGGCTACACCTTC
14,TRBD1,TRBV30,many,TRBJ2-1,CAWGSGTGYNEQFF,TGTGCCTGGGGGTCCGGGACAGGCTACAATGAGCAGTTCTTC
14,-,TRBV19,-,TRBJ2-2,CASSLRRETGELFF,TGTGCCAGTAGTCTCAGGAGGGAGACCGGGGAGCTGTTTTTT
12,-,TRBV11-2,-,TRBJ2-4,CASSLDGGLQYF,TGTGCCAGCAGCTTGGACGGGGGCCTTCAGTACTTC
12,-,TRBV3-1/TRBV3-2,-,TRBJ2-7,CASRAGQGEQYF,TGTGCCAGCAGGGCAGGGCAGGGCGAGCAGTACTTC
16,TRBD1,TRBV5-1,-,TRBJ1-1,CASSLVGTDINTEAFF,TGCGCCAGCAGCTTGGTAGGGACAGACATTAACACTGAAGCTTTCTTT
15,-,TRBV30,-,TRBJ2-4,CAWSKGELAKNIQYF,TGTGCCTGGAGTAAGGGAGAACTAGCCAAAAACATTCAGTACTTC
14,TRBD1,TRBV18,-,TRBJ1-1,CASSLDRTNTEAFF,TGTGCCAGCTCCCTGGACAGGACGAACACTGAAGCTTTCTTT
18,-,TRBV9,-,TRBJ1-1,CASSVVAGGGGLNTEAFF,TGTGCCAGCAGCGTAGTAGCGGGGGGCGGCGGGTTGAACACTGAAGCTTTCTTT
16,TRBD2,TRBV5-1,-,TRBJ2-1,CASSLQGLAGGNEQFF,TGCGCCAGCAGCTTGCAGGGACTAGCGGGGGGCAATGAGCAGTTCTTC
16,TRBD1,TRBV19,once,TRBJ2-3,CASSFTTGGITDTQYF,TGTGCCAGTAGTTTCACGACAGGGGGAATCACAGATACGCAGTATTTT
14,-,TRBV5-1,-,TRBJ2-5,CASSLADGGETQYF,TGCGCCAGCAGCTTGGCTGACGGCGGGGAGACCCAGTACTTC
15,TRBD1,TRBV9,-,TRBJ2-2,CASSVVGGNTGELFF,TGTGCCAGCAGCGTGGTAGGGGGCAACACCGGGGAGCTGTTTTTT
16,TRBD1,TRBV7-9,-,TRBJ1-1,CASSLVEDRASKRAFF,TGTGCCAGCAGCTTAGTAGAGGACAGGGCCTCTAAAAGGGCTTTCTTT
13,-,TRBV18,-,TRBJ1-3,CASSPTDRNTIYF,TGTGCCAGCTCACCGACGGACCGAAACACCATATATTTT
15,-,TRBV7-2,once,TRBJ1-3,CASSFGVLSGNTIYF,TGTGCCAGCAGCTTTGGGGTACTCTCTGGAAACACCATATATTTT
17,-,TRBV4-3,-,TRBJ1-2,CASSPRERAIVNYGYTF,TGCGCCAGCAGCCCCCGTGAGAGGGCGATCGTAAACTATGGCTACACCTTC
15,TRBD1,TRBV6-1,-,TRBJ1-4,CASSERVGGSEKLFF,TGTGCCAGCAGTGAACGTGTAGGGGGCAGTGAAAAACTGTTTTTT
17,TRBD1,TRBV14,-,TRBJ2-7,CASSLSSDRALSREQYF,TGTGCCAGCAGCCTTTCTTCGGACAGGGCTCTCTCTCGCGAGCAGTACTTC
12,-,TRBV29-1,-,TRBJ2-1,CSVVFAVGEQFF,TGCAGCGTTGTATTTGCAGTAGGTGAGCAGTTCTTC
13,-,TRBV28,-,TRBJ1-1,CASSSDRRFEAFF,TGTGCCAGCAGTTCCGACAGGAGGTTTGAAGCTTTCTTT
14,TRBD1,TRBV5-1,-,TRBJ1-1,CASSVGQEGGEAFF,TGCGCCAGCAGCGTGGGACAGGAAGGGGGCGAAGCTTTCTTT
17,TRBD1,TRBV19,-,TRBJ1-1,CASSIPLTGSSNTEAFF,TGTGCCAGTAGTATACCTCTGACAGGGTCTTCGAACACTGAAGCTTTCTTT